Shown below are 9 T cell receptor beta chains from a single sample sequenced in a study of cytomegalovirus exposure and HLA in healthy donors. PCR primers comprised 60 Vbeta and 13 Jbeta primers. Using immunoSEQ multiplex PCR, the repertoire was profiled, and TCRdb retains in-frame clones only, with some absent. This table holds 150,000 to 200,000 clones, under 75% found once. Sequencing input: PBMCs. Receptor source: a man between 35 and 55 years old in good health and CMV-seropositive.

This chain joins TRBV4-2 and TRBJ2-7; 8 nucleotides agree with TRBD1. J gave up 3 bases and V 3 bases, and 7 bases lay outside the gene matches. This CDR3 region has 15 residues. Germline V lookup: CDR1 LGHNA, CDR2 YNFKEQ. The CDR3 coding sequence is TGTGCCAGCAGCCACGCCGGGACAGGAATCTACGAGCAGTACTTC. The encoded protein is CASSHAGTGIYEQYF.

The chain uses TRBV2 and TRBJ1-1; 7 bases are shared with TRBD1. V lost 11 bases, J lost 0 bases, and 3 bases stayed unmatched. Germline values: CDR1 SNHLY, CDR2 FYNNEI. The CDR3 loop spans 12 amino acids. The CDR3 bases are TGTGCCGCGGGACAGCTGAACACTGAAGCTTTCTTT. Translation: CAAGQLNTEAFF. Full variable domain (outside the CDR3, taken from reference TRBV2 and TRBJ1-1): EPEVTQTPSHQVTQMGQEVILRCVPISNHLYFYWYRQILGQKVEFLVSFYNNEISEKSEIFDDQFSVERPDGSNFTLKIRSTKLEDSAMYFCAAGQLNTEAFFGQGTRLTVV.

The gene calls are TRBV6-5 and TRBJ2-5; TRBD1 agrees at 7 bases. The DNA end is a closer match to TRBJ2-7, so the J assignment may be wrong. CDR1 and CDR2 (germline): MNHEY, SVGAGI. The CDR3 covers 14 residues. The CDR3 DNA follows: TGTGCCAGCAGTTACGGGGACAGCCCCTACGAGCAGTACTTC. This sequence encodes CASSYGDSPYEQYF.

CDR3 sequence reads: CASSIGQRYEQYF. The CDR3 DNA follows: TGTGCCAGTAGTATAGGGCAGCGGTACGAGCAGTACTTC. V is TRBV19 and J is TRBJ2-7; possible D gene TRBD2, 5 bases. The CDR3 loop spans 13 amino acids. The V end lost 1 base, the J end lost 4 bases, and 8 bases lay between the germline ends. Germline lookup yields CDR1 LNHDA and CDR2 SQIVND (reference sequence).

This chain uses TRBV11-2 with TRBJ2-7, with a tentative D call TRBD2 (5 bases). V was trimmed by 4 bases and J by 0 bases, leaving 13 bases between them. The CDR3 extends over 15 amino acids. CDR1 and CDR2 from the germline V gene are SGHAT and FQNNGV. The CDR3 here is CASSYGLHSSYEQYF. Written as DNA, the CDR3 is TGTGCCAGCAGCTATGGACTCCATAGCTCCTACGAGCAGTACTTC.

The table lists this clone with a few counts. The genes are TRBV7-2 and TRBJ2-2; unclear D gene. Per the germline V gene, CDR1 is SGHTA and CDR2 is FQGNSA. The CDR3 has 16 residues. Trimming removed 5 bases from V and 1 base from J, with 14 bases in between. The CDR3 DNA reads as TGTGCCAGCAGCCCCCACAGTGCAGGGAACACCGGGGAGCTGTTTTTT. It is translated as CASSPHSAGNTGELFF.

The CDR3 here is CASRTTSGGTYEQYF. The DNA for the CDR3 is TGTGCCAGCAGAACGACTAGCGGGGGAACCTACGAGCAGTACTTC. The V gene is TRBV27, the J gene TRBJ2-7; 12 nucleotides align to TRBD2. The CDR3 has 15 residues. Trimming at V came to 6 bases and at J to 2 bases, leaving 5 bases not matched to a gene. Germline assignment: CDR1 MNHEY and CDR2 SMNVEV (reference sequence).

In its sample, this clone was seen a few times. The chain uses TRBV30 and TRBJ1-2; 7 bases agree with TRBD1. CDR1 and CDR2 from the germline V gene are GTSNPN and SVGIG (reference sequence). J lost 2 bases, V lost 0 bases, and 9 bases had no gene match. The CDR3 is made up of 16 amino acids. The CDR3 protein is CAWSVLLRDRNYGYTF. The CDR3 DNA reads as TGTGCCTGGAGTGTACTCCTGAGGGACAGAAACTATGGCTACACCTTC.

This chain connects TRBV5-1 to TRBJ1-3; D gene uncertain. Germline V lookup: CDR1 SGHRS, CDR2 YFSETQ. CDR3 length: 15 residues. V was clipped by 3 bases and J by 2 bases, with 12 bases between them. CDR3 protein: CASSSPGLPGNTIYF. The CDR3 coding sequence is TGCGCCAGCAGCTCGCCCGGGTTACCTGGAAACACCATATATTTT. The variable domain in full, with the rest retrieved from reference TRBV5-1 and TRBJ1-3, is KAGVTQTPRYLIKTRGQQVTLSCSPISGHRSVSWYQQTPGQGLQFLFEYFSETQRNKGNFPGRFSGRQFSNSRSEMNVSTLELGDSALYLCASSSPGLPGNTIYFGEGSWLTVV.